A selection of T cell receptor beta chains follows, all from one sample in a study of blood T cell repertoires in COVID-19. Some clones are missing from TCRdb's copy, which holds only in-frame ones; the method was immunoSEQ multiplex PCR. This sample has roughly 150,000 clones, with around 84% found just once. The source material was PBMCs or T cells enriched from blood (not recorded which). All receptors come from a man aged 45-65 years who had recovered from COVID-19. The CDR3 runs from the conserved cysteine through the conserved F or W. The order of the fields is CDR3 DNA, CDR3 protein, V gene, D gene, clone size, J gene. The D gene is left open where the match is weak. The size field is filled for only some rows; it gives once, few, many or a size class.

CDR3 DNA: TGTGCCAGCAGCCAAGAAGCGGCCGGACAGGGAATAAGTGGCTACACCTTC
CDR3 protein: CASSQEAAGQGISGYTF
V gene: TRBV3-1/TRBV3-2
D gene: TRBD1
clone size: once
J gene: TRBJ1-2

CDR3 DNA: TGTGCCAGTAGTCCAAACAGCTACGAGCAGTACTTC
CDR3 protein: CASSPNSYEQYF
V gene: TRBV19
D gene: .
clone size: .
J gene: TRBJ2-7

CDR3 DNA: TGCAGCGTGCAGCGGGCAACTAATGAAAAACTGTTTTTT
CDR3 protein: CSVQRATNEKLFF
V gene: TRBV29-1
D gene: .
clone size: .
J gene: TRBJ1-4

CDR3 DNA: TGTGCCAGTAGTCTCCCTTCTGGAAACACCATATATTTT
CDR3 protein: CASSLPSGNTIYF
V gene: TRBV19
D gene: .
clone size: few
J gene: TRBJ1-3

CDR3 DNA: TGTGCCAGCAGTGCTGGGGGAGGGTCAAATGAAAAACTGTTTTTT
CDR3 protein: CASSAGGGSNEKLFF
V gene: TRBV2
D gene: .
clone size: .
J gene: TRBJ1-4

CDR3 DNA: TGTGCCAGCAGTAAGGGACAGGGGGCTCAGCCCCAGCATTTT
CDR3 protein: CASSKGQGAQPQHF
V gene: TRBV6-5
D gene: TRBD1
clone size: .
J gene: TRBJ1-5

CDR3 DNA: TGTGCCACCAGCAGAGGAGGGCTGTCCTACGAGCAGTACTTC
CDR3 protein: CATSRGGLSYEQYF
V gene: TRBV15
D gene: .
clone size: .
J gene: TRBJ2-7

CDR3 DNA: TGTGCCAGCAGTCGAATTAGGACAGGGAATGGGGACTATGGCTACACCTTC
CDR3 protein: CASSRIRTGNGDYGYTF
V gene: TRBV27
D gene: TRBD1
clone size: .
J gene: TRBJ1-2

CDR3 DNA: TGTGCCTGGAGTGTGGGAGGGAATAGCAATCAGCCCCAGCATTTT
CDR3 protein: CAWSVGGNSNQPQHF
V gene: TRBV30
D gene: .
clone size: .
J gene: TRBJ1-5

CDR3 DNA: TGTGCCAGCAGTTTACCGGGACAGGGGCATGAAGAGCAGTACTTC
CDR3 protein: CASSLPGQGHEEQYF
V gene: TRBV21-1
D gene: .
clone size: .
J gene: TRBJ2-7

CDR3 DNA: TGTGCCAGCTGGGCTGGGGGGTCCGGGAACTCACCCCTCCACTTT
CDR3 protein: CASWAGGSGNSPLHF
V gene: TRBV6-5
D gene: .
clone size: .
J gene: TRBJ1-6

CDR3 DNA: TGTGCCAGCAGCTTGTTCGGGGGAGCAATGTCACAGCCCCAGCATTTT
CDR3 protein: CASSLFGGAMSQPQHF
V gene: TRBV5-6
D gene: .
clone size: .
J gene: TRBJ1-5

CDR3 DNA: TGTGCCAGCAGGCACATAGCGGGGGGACTCAATGAGCAGTTCTTC
CDR3 protein: CASRHIAGGLNEQFF
V gene: TRBV27
D gene: TRBD2
clone size: medium-sized
J gene: TRBJ2-1

CDR3 DNA: TGTGCCAGCTCACCAAACAGGGATGGCAATCAGCCCCAGCATTTT
CDR3 protein: CASSPNRDGNQPQHF
V gene: TRBV18
D gene: .
clone size: .
J gene: TRBJ1-5

CDR3 DNA: TGCGCCAGCCGACAGGGTGACACTAATGAAAAACTGTTTTTT
CDR3 protein: CASRQGDTNEKLFF
V gene: TRBV5-1
D gene: TRBD1
clone size: .
J gene: TRBJ1-4

CDR3 DNA: TGTGCCAGCAGCTTCAGGGGCGGTGAGAGTGAAAAACTGTTTTTT
CDR3 protein: CASSFRGGESEKLFF
V gene: TRBV7-9
D gene: .
clone size: .
J gene: TRBJ1-4

CDR3 DNA: TGCGCCAGCAGCTTGGACGGGACATTTGTCAATTCACCCCTCCACTTT
CDR3 protein: CASSLDGTFVNSPLHF
V gene: TRBV5-1
D gene: .
clone size: .
J gene: TRBJ1-6

CDR3 DNA: TGTGCCAGCAGCTTCGGACAGGGGGGCACTACTAATGAAAAACTGTTTTTT
CDR3 protein: CASSFGQGGTTNEKLFF
V gene: TRBV5-8
D gene: TRBD1
clone size: .
J gene: TRBJ1-4

CDR3 DNA: TGTGCCATCAGCGCCGCGGTCTCCGAGCAGTACTTC
CDR3 protein: CAISAAVSEQYF
V gene: TRBV10-3
D gene: .
clone size: few
J gene: TRBJ2-7

CDR3 DNA: TGTGCCAGTAGAGACAGGGGGAATGAAAAACTGTTTTTT
CDR3 protein: CASRDRGNEKLFF
V gene: TRBV19
D gene: TRBD1
clone size: .
J gene: TRBJ1-4

CDR3 DNA: TGTGCCAGTAGACGGGACACCATTTACGAGCAGTACTTC
CDR3 protein: CASRRDTIYEQYF
V gene: TRBV2
D gene: .
clone size: .
J gene: TRBJ2-7

CDR3 DNA: TGTGCCAGCAGTCCGATGACAGGGATTGGGCAGCCCCAGCATTTT
CDR3 protein: CASSPMTGIGQPQHF
V gene: TRBV28
D gene: TRBD1
clone size: .
J gene: TRBJ1-5

CDR3 DNA: TGCGCCAGCAGCCCAGGGGACAGGGAGACCGGGGAGCTGTTTTTT
CDR3 protein: CASSPGDRETGELFF
V gene: TRBV5-1
D gene: TRBD1
clone size: .
J gene: TRBJ2-2

CDR3 DNA: TGTGCCAGCACCCGACTAGCTAGCGGGGGGCGAGGCGCCGGGGAGCTGTTTTTT
CDR3 protein: CASTRLASGGRGAGELFF
V gene: TRBV2
D gene: TRBD2
clone size: .
J gene: TRBJ2-2

CDR3 DNA: TGCGCCAGCAGCTTGATGACAGGGGGCGTAGGCGAGCAGTACTTC
CDR3 protein: CASSLMTGGVGEQYF
V gene: TRBV5-1
D gene: TRBD1
clone size: .
J gene: TRBJ2-7

CDR3 DNA: TGTGCCAGCAGCTTACGGACAGGGGTCACAGATACGCAGTATTTT
CDR3 protein: CASSLRTGVTDTQYF
V gene: TRBV7-2
D gene: TRBD1
clone size: .
J gene: TRBJ2-3

CDR3 DNA: TGCGCCAGCAGCCCGACAGGGGCCACTGAAGCTTTCTTT
CDR3 protein: CASSPTGATEAFF
V gene: TRBV5-1
D gene: TRBD1
clone size: few
J gene: TRBJ1-1

CDR3 DNA: TGCAGCGTGGGGGACAGGGGATCGGATACGCAGTATTTT
CDR3 protein: CSVGDRGSDTQYF
V gene: TRBV29-1
D gene: TRBD1
clone size: .
J gene: TRBJ2-3

CDR3 DNA: TGTGCCATCAGGAAGCGGGGGGACACAGATACGCAGTATTTT
CDR3 protein: CAIRKRGDTDTQYF
V gene: TRBV10-3
D gene: TRBD2
clone size: .
J gene: TRBJ2-3

CDR3 DNA: TGCGCCAGCAGCTTGTTAGGACTGGGATACAATGAGCAGTTCTTC
CDR3 protein: CASSLLGLGYNEQFF
V gene: TRBV5-1
D gene: .
clone size: .
J gene: TRBJ2-1

CDR3 DNA: TGCGCCAGCAGCTTGTTAGCGAACACCGGGGAGCTGTTTTTT
CDR3 protein: CASSLLANTGELFF
V gene: TRBV5-1
D gene: .
clone size: .
J gene: TRBJ2-2

CDR3 DNA: TGTGCCAGCAGCTTAGGGGCAACTAACTATGGCTACACCTTC
CDR3 protein: CASSLGATNYGYTF
V gene: TRBV11-3
D gene: .
clone size: .
J gene: TRBJ1-2

CDR3 DNA: TGCAGCGTTGAAGAAAAAGGGGACTATGGCTACACCTTC
CDR3 protein: CSVEEKGDYGYTF
V gene: TRBV29-1
D gene: .
clone size: .
J gene: TRBJ1-2

CDR3 DNA: TGTGCCAGTATAGGGACAGGGGTTGGCTACACCTTC
CDR3 protein: CASIGTGVGYTF
V gene: TRBV19
D gene: TRBD1
clone size: .
J gene: TRBJ1-2

CDR3 DNA: TGCGCCAGCAGCCACCCCCGGGGCACAGATACGCAGTATTTT
CDR3 protein: CASSHPRGTDTQYF
V gene: TRBV4-1
D gene: .
clone size: .
J gene: TRBJ2-3

CDR3 DNA: TGTGCCAGTAGCACAACGGGCAGGGCGATGCATTTT
CDR3 protein: CASSTTGRAMHF
V gene: TRBV19
D gene: .
clone size: .
J gene: TRBJ1-5

CDR3 DNA: TGTGCCAGCAGCGTGCGGACAGGCTGGAACACCGGGGAGCTGTTTTTT
CDR3 protein: CASSVRTGWNTGELFF
V gene: TRBV9
D gene: TRBD1
clone size: few
J gene: TRBJ2-2

CDR3 DNA: TGTGCCAGCAGTTTCCTCGACAGGGCGATCGGCAATGAGCAGTTCTTC
CDR3 protein: CASSFLDRAIGNEQFF
V gene: TRBV27
D gene: TRBD1
clone size: .
J gene: TRBJ2-1

CDR3 DNA: TGTGCCAGTAGTTCCCGGACTAGCGGGGGGCCGCTAGCCAAAAACATTCAGTACTTC
CDR3 protein: CASSSRTSGGPLAKNIQYF
V gene: TRBV19
D gene: TRBD2
clone size: .
J gene: TRBJ2-4

CDR3 DNA: TGTGCCAGCAGTTTAATCGCAGGGGAAGAGACCCAGTACTTC
CDR3 protein: CASSLIAGEETQYF
V gene: TRBV27
D gene: .
clone size: .
J gene: TRBJ2-5

CDR3 DNA: TGTGCCAGCAGTTACCGCGGACAGGGAGAGACCCAGTACTTC
CDR3 protein: CASSYRGQGETQYF
V gene: TRBV6-6
D gene: TRBD1
clone size: .
J gene: TRBJ2-5

CDR3 DNA: TGTGCCAGTGGGACAGAAGCGAACACTGAAGCTTTCTTT
CDR3 protein: CASGTEANTEAFF
V gene: TRBV2
D gene: TRBD1
clone size: .
J gene: TRBJ1-1

CDR3 DNA: TGTGCCAGCAGCGCCCGGCAGGGAGGGGACACTGAAGCTTTCTTT
CDR3 protein: CASSARQGGDTEAFF
V gene: TRBV7-2
D gene: .
clone size: .
J gene: TRBJ1-1

CDR3 DNA: TGTGCCAGCAGCTCTAGCGGGGCCGTGGGGGAGACCCAGTACTTC
CDR3 protein: CASSSSGAVGETQYF
V gene: TRBV7-2
D gene: TRBD2
clone size: .
J gene: TRBJ2-5

CDR3 DNA: TGTGCCAGCAGCGGGGGGGCCTATGGCTACACCTTC
CDR3 protein: CASSGGAYGYTF
V gene: TRBV7-2
D gene: .
clone size: .
J gene: TRBJ1-2

CDR3 DNA: TGTGCCATCACGGCGGATCTTAATTCACCCCTCCACTTT
CDR3 protein: CAITADLNSPLHF
V gene: TRBV10-3
D gene: .
clone size: .
J gene: TRBJ1-6

CDR3 DNA: TGTGCCAGCAGCCTATCATCGGGACAGGGTCGGTACGAGCAGTACTTC
CDR3 protein: CASSLSSGQGRYEQYF
V gene: TRBV7-9
D gene: TRBD1
clone size: .
J gene: TRBJ2-7

CDR3 DNA: TGTGCCAGCAGCCTGGGTGGGGACACGAACACTGAAGCTTTCTTT
CDR3 protein: CASSLGGDTNTEAFF
V gene: TRBV5-6
D gene: .
clone size: once
J gene: TRBJ1-1

CDR3 DNA: TGTGCCAGCAGCCCACAGGGCCTCAATCAGCCCCAGCATTTT
CDR3 protein: CASSPQGLNQPQHF
V gene: TRBV2
D gene: .
clone size: few
J gene: TRBJ1-5

CDR3 DNA: TGTGCCAGCTCACCGTCTACAGGGACGGGTGACCAGTACTTC
CDR3 protein: CASSPSTGTGDQYF
V gene: TRBV18
D gene: .
clone size: .
J gene: TRBJ2-5

CDR3 DNA: TGTGCCAGTAGTTTGACAGGCCGAGGTGAAAAACTGTTTTTT
CDR3 protein: CASSLTGRGEKLFF
V gene: TRBV19
D gene: .
clone size: once
J gene: TRBJ1-4

CDR3 DNA: TGTGCCAGCAGCTTCGACAGGGGGCGAGGAAACACCATATATTTT
CDR3 protein: CASSFDRGRGNTIYF
V gene: TRBV14
D gene: TRBD1
clone size: .
J gene: TRBJ1-3